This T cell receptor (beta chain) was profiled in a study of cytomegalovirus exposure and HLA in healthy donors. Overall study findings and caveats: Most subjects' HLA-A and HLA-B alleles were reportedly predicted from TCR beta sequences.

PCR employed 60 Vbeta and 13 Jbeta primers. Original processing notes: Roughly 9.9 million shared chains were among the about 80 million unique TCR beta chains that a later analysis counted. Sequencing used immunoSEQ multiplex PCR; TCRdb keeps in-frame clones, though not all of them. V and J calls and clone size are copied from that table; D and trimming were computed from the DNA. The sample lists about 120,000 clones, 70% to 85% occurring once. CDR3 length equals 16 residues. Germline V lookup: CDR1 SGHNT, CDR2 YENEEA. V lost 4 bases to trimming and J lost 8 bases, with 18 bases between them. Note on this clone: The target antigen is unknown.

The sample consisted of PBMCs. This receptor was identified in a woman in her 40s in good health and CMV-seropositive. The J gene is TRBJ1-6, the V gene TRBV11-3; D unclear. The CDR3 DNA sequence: TGTGCCAGCAGCTCCCTCCCTAACGGGGTGGATTCACCCCTCCACTTT. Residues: CASSSLPNGVDSPLHF.